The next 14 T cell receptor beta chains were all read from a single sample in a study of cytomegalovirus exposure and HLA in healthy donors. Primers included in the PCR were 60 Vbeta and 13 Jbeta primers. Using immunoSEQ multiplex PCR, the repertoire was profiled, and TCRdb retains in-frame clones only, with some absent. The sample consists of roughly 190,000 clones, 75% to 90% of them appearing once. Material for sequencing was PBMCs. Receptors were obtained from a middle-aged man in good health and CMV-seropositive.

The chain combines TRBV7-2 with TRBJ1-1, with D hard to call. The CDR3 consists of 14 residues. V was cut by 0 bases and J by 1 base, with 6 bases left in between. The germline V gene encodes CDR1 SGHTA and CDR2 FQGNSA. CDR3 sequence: CASSLAAQNTEAFF. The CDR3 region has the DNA TGTGCCAGCAGCTTAGCGGCCCAGAACACTGAAGCTTTCTTT.

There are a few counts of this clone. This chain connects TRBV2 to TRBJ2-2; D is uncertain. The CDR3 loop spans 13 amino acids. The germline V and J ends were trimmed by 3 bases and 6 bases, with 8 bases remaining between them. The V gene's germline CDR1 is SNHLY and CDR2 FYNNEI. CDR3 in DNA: TGTGCCAGCAGTGATGGCCTAGCCGGGGAGCTGTTTTTT. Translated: CASSDGLAGELFF.

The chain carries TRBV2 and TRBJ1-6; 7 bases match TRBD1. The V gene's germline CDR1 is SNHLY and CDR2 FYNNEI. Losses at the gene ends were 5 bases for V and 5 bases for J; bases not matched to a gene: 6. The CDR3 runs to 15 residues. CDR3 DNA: TGTGCCAGCAGTAGAAGACAGGGTGATAATTCACCCCTCCACTTT. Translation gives CASSRRQGDNSPLHF.

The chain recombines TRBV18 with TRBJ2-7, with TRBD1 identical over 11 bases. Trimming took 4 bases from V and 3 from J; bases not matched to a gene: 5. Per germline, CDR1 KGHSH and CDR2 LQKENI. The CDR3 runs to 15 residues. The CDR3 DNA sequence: TGTGCCAGCTCACGAACCGGGACAGGGGGCTACGAGCAGTACTTC. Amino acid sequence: CASSRTGTGGYEQYF.

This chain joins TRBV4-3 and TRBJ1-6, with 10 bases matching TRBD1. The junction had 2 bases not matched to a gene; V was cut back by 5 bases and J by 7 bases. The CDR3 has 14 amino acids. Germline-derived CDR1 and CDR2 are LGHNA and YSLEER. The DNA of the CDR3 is TGCGCCAGCAGCGCGGGACAGGGGAATTCACCCCTCCACTTT. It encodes CASSAGQGNSPLHF.

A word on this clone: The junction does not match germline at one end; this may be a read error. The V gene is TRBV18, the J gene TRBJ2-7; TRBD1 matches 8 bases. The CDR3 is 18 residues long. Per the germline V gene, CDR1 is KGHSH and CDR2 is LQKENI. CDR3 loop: CASPPRYKMTGVAVEQYF. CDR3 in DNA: TGTGCCAGCCCACCACGATATAAAATGACAGGGGTTGCTGTCGAGCAGTACTTC.

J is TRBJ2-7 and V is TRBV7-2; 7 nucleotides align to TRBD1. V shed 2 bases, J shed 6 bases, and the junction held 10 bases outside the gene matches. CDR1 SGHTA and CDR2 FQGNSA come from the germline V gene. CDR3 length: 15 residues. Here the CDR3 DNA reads TGTGCCAGCAGCTTAATGGACAGGACCCCTATCGAGCAGTACTTC. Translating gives CASSLMDRTPIEQYF.

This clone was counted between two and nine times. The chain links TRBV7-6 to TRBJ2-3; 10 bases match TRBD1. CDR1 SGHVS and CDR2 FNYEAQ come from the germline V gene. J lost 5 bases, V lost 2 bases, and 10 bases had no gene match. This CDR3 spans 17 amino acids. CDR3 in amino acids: CASSLIRDRGFIDTQYF. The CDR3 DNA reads TGTGCCAGCAGCTTAATCCGGGACAGGGGTTTCATAGATACGCAGTATTTT.

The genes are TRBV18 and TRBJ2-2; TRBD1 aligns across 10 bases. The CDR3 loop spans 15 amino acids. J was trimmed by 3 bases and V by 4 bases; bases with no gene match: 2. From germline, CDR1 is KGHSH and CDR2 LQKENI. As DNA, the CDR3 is TGTGCCAGCTCACGGGGACAGGGGTACACCGGGGAGCTGTTTTTT. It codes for CASSRGQGYTGELFF.

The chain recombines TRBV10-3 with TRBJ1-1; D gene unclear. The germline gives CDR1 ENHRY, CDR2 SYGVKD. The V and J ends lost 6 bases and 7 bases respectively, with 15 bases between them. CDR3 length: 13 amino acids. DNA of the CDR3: TGTGCCATCAGGCTCGGACTGCCCGTTGAAGCTTTCTTT. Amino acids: CAIRLGLPVEAFF.

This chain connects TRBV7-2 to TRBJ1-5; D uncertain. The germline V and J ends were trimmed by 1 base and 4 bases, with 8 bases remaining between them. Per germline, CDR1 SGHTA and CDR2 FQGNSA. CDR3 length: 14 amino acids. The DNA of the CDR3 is TGTGCCAGCAGCTTAGTGAGGGTAAATCAGCCCCAGCATTTT. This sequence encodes CASSLVRVNQPQHF.

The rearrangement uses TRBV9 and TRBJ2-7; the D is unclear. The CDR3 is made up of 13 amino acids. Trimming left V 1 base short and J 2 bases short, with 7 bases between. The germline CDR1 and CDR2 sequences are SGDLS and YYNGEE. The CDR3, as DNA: TGTGCCAGCAGCGTATCCCCGGCCTACGAGCAGTACTTC. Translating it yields CASSVSPAYEQYF.

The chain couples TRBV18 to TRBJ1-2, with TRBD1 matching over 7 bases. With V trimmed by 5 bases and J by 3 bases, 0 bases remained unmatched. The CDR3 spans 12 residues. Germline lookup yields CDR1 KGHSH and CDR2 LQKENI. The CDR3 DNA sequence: TGTGCCAGCTCAACAGGGGACTATGGCTACACCTTC. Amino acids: CASSTGDYGYTF.

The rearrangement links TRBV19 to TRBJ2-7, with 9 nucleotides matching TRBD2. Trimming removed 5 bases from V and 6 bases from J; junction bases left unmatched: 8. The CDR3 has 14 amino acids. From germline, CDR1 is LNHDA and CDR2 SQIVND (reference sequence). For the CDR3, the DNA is TGTGCCAGTAGTCCGCTAGCGGGGCCGGTCGAGCAGTACTTC. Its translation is CASSPLAGPVEQYF.